Sequencing of this T cell receptor beta chain was carried out in a study of T cells in Graves' hyperthyroidism and ophthalmopathy. In this sample, this clonotype turned up a few times. The CDR3 contains 14 residues. V lost 4 bases and J lost 4, with 13 bases in between. Germline lookup yields CDR1 SGHDN and CDR2 FVKESK. Researchers amplified the TCR beta CDR3 regions from RNA transcripts. During a first-round RT-PCR of the TCR CDR3, the HTBI primer set was used. MiXCR was run by TCRdb on the multiplex PCR reads, yielding one entry per CDR3 protein. The table has a few hundred thousand distinct CDR3 sequences, roughly 18% seen once. Each diagnosis was grounded in clinical symptoms, serum thyroxine and TRAb, thyroid ultrasound, and orbital computed tomography.

The source of this sequence is a man aged 18 to 30 with Graves' ophthalmopathy. Sequenced material: blood. This sequence joins TRBV14 and TRBJ2-5, with D perhaps matching TRBD2 (7 bases). The CDR3 bases are TGTGCCAGCAGCCCCCGGCGGGGGCGAGAGACCCAGTACTTC. Protein sequence: CASSPRRGRETQYF.